This section outlines one T cell receptor (beta chain) sequence together with its context. The antigen remains unidentified. The CDR3 runs to 17 residues. V lost 3 bases, J lost 6 bases, and 12 bases stayed unmatched. The V gene's germline CDR1 is KGHSH and CDR2 LQKENI. This sample stems from a study of cytomegalovirus exposure and HLA in healthy donors. Study-wide results and caveats: Equally common other TCR beta chains were less clonally expanded than HLA-associated ones, a later analysis found. Later analysis showed most CMV-associated TCR beta chains appearing HLA-restricted.

The PCR contained 60 Vbeta and 13 Jbeta primers. Assay: immunoSEQ multiplex PCR; the TCRdb copy retains only in-frame clones and omits some. The table for this sample gives about 70,000 clones. The sequencing input was PBMCs. The genes are TRBV18 and TRBJ1-5; 9 bases match TRBD1. This receptor was taken from a female donor in good health and CMV-seropositive. CDR3 protein: CASSPGQGIALGQPQHF. DNA of the CDR3: TGTGCCAGCTCACCGGGACAGGGTATTGCTTTGGGTCAGCCCCAGCATTTT.